This T cell receptor beta chain was sequenced for a study of CD8 T cells in ankylosing spondylitis. TCRdb processed the 5' RACE reads anew with MiXCR; each CDR3 protein has one entry. The sample has 250,000 or so distinct CDR3 sequences; roughly a quarter are singletons. The sequencing sample was made of blood, either unsorted or a sorted T cell fraction (not recorded which). This receptor was taken from a male donor with ankylosing spondylitis or in good health (not recorded which).

CDR3: CSANRTGVDFGANVLTF. The CDR3 DNA follows: TGCAGTGCGAACCGTACAGGGGTTGACTTTGGGGCCAACGTCCTGACTTTC. The chain is built from TRBV20-1 and TRBJ2-6; 7 bases match TRBD1. CDR3 size: 17 residues. V shed 6 bases and J 3 bases; nucleotides not matched to a gene: 14. The germline gives CDR1 DFQATT, CDR2 SNEGSKA (reference sequence).